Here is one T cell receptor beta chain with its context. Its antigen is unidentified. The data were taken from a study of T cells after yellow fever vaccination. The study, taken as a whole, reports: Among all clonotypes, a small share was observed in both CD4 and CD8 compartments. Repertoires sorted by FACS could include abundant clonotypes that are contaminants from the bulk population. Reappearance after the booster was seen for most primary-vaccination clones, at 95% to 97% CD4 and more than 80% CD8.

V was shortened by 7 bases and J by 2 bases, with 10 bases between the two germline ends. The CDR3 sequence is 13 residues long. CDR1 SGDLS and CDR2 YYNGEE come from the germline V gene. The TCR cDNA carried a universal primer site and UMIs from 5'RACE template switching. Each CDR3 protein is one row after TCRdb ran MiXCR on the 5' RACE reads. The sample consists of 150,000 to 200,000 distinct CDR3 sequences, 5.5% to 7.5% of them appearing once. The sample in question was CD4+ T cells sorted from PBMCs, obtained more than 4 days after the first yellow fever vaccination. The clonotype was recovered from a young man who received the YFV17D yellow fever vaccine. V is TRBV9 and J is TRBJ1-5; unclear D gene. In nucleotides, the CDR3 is TGTGCCAGCGGCGCGGGAGGCAATCAGCCCCAGCATTTT. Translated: CASGAGGNQPQHF.